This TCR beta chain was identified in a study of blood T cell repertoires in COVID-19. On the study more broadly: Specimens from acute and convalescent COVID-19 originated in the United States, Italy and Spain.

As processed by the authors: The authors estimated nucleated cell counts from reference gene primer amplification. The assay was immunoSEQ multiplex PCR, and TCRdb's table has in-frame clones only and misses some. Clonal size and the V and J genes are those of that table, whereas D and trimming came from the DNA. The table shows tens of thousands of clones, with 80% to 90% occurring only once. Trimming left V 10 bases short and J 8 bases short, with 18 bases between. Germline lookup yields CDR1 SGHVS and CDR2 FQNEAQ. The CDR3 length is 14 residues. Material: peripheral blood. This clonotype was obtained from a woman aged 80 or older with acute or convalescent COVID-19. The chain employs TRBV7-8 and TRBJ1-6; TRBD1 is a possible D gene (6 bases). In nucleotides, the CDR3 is TGTGCCACGGGGGGCCCTGGTAGAGATTCACCCCTCCACTTT. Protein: CATGGPGRDSPLHF. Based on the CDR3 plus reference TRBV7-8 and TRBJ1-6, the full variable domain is GAGVSQSPRYKVAKRGQDVALRCDPISGHVSLFWYQQALGQGPEFLTYFQNEAQLDKSGLPSDRFFAERPEGSVSTLKIQRTQQEDSAVYLCATGGPGRDSPLHFGNGTRLTVT.